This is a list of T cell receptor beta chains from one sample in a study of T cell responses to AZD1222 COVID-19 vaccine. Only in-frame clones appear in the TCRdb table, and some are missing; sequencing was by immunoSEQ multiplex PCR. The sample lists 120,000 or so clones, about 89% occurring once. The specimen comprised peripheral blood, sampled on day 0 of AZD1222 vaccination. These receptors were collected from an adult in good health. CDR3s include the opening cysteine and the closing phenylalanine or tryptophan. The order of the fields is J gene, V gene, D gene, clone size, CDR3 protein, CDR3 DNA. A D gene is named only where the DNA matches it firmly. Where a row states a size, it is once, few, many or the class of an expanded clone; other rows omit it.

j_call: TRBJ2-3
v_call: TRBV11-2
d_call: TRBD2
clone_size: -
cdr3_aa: CASSLGVLAGTTDTQYF
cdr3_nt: TGTGCCAGCAGCTTGGGGGTCTTAGCGGGGACAACAGATACGCAGTATTTT

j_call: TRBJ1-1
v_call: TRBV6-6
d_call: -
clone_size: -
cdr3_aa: CASSQTGAQAFF
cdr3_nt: TGTGCCAGCAGCCAAACGGGCGCCCAAGCTTTCTTT

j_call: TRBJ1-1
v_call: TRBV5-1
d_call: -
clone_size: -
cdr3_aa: CASSFSGGDAFF
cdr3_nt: TGCGCCAGCAGCTTCTCCGGAGGAGATGCTTTCTTT

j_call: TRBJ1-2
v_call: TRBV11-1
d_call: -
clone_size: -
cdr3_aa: CASSFESHRYGYTF
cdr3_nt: TGTGCCAGCAGCTTCGAGTCTCATCGCTATGGCTACACCTTC

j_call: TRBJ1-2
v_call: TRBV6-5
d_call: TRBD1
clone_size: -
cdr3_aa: CASRRPGQGSYGYTF
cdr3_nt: TGTGCCAGCAGAAGACCGGGACAGGGAAGCTATGGCTACACCTTC

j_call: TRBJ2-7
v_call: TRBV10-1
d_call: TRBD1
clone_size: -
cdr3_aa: CASSESTGTGFNEQYF
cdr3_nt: TGCGCCAGCAGTGAGTCGACTGGGACAGGGTTCAACGAGCAGTACTTC

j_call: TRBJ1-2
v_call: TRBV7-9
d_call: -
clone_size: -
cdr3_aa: CASSLDPASGYTF
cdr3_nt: TGTGCCAGCAGCTTAGATCCGGCATCCGGCTACACCTTC

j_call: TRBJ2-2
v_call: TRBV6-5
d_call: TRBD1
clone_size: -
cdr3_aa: CASSTLTGTGELFF
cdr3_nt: TGTGCCAGCAGTACCTTGACAGGGACCGGGGAGCTGTTTTTT

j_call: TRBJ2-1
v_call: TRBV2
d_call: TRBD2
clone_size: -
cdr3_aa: CASNSLAGYNEQFF
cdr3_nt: TGTGCCAGCAATAGTTTAGCGGGTTACAATGAGCAGTTCTTC

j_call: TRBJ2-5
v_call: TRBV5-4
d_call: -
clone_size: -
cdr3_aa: CASSLFGGRETQYF
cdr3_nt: TGTGCCAGCAGCTTGTTCGGGGGCCGGGAGACCCAGTACTTC

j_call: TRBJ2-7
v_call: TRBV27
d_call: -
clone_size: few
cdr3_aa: CASQGGPSYEQYF
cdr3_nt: TGTGCCAGTCAGGGGGGGCCTTCCTACGAGCAGTACTTC

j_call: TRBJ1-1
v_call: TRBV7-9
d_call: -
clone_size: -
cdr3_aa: CASSPADGVNTEAFF
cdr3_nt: TGTGCCAGCAGCCCCGCGGACGGGGTGAACACTGAAGCTTTCTTT

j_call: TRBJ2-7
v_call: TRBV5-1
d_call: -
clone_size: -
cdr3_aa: CASSLAGPPYEQYF
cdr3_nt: TGCGCCAGCAGCTTGGCAGGGCCACCCTACGAGCAGTACTTC

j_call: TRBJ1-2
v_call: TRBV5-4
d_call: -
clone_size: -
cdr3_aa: CASSLNGRDGYGYTF
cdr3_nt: TGTGCCAGCAGCTTGAACGGCAGGGACGGCTATGGCTACACCTTC

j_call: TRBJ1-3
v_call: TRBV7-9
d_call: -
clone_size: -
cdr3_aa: CASSASSGNTIYF
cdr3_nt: TGTGCCAGCAGCGCGAGCTCCGGAAACACCATATATTTT

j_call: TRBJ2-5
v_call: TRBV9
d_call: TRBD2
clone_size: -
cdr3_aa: CASSAPSGGQETQYF
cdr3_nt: TGTGCCAGCAGCGCCCCTTCGGGGGGTCAAGAGACCCAGTACTTC

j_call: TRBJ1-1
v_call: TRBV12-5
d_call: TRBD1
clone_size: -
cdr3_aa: CASGFTGQGRTEAFF
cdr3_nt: TGTGCTAGTGGATTCACCGGACAGGGGAGGACTGAAGCTTTCTTT

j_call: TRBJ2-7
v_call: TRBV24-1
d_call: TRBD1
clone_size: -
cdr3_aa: CATSDPRGHGEQYF
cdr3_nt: TGTGCCACCAGTGATCCAAGGGGGCATGGGGAGCAGTACTTC

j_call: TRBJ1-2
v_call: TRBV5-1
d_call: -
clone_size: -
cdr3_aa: CASSPQMAIDYGYTF
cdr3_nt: TGCGCCAGCAGCCCCCAAATGGCCATTGACTATGGCTACACCTTC

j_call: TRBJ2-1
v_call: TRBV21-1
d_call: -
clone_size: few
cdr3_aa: CASPESSYNEQFF
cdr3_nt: TGTGCCAGCCCGGAAAGCTCCTACAATGAGCAGTTCTTC

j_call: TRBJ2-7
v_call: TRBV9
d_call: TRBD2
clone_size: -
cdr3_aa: CASKSGGLYEQYF
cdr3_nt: TGTGCCAGTAAGAGCGGGGGGTTGTACGAGCAGTACTTC

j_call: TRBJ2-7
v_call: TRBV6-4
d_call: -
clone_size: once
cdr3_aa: CASKGRDSLPGEYF
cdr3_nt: TGTGCCAGCAAAGGACGGGACTCTCTACCAGGGGAGTACTTC

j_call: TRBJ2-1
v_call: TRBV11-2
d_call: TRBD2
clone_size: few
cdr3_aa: CASSLAGGRNEQFF
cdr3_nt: TGTGCCAGCAGCTTAGCGGGGGGGCGCAATGAGCAGTTCTTC

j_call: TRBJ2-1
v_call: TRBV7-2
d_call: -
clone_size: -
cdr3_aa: CASSSQWGRGFNEQFF
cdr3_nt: TGTGCCAGCAGCTCACAATGGGGACGGGGATTCAATGAGCAGTTCTTC

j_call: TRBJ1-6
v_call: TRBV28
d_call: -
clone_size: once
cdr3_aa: CAISGSWESPLHF
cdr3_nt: TGTGCCATCTCAGGGTCCTGGGAGTCACCCCTCCACTTT

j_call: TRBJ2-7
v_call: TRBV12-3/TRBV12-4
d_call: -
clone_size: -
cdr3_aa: CASSWGRGGEQYF
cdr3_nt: TGTGCCAGCAGTTGGGGACGAGGGGGCGAGCAGTACTTC

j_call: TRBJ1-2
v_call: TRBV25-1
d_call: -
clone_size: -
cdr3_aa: CASSEFAGDGGYTF
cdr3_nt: TGTGCCAGCAGTGAATTCGCAGGGGACGGAGGCTACACCTTC

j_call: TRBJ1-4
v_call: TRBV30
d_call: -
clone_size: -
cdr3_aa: CAGTDRNEKLFF
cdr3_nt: TGTGCCGGGACTGACCGAAATGAAAAACTGTTTTTT

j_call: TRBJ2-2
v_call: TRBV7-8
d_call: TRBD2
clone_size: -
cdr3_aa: CASSSETSGVNTGELFF
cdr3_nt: TGTGCCAGCAGCTCGGAAACTAGCGGGGTGAACACCGGGGAGCTGTTTTTT

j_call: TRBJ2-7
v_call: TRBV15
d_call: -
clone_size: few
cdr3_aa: CATNGGHGTDEQYF
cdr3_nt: TGTGCCACCAACGGGGGACACGGGACGGACGAGCAGTACTTC

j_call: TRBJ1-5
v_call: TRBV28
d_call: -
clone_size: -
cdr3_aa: CASSSPNQPQHF
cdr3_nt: TGTGCCAGCAGTTCACCAAATCAGCCCCAGCATTTT

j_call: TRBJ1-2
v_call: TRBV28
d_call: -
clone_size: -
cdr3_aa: CASSDRDGYGYTF
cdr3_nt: TGTGCCAGCAGTGACCGGGACGGCTATGGCTACACCTTC

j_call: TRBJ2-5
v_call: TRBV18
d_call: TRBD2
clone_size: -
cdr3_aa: CASSQDGGETQYF
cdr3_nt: TGTGCCAGCTCACAGGACGGGGGGGAGACCCAGTACTTC

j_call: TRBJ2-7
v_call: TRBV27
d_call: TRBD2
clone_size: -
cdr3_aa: CASTPRGGLAGGRTEQYF
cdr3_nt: TGTGCCAGCACCCCCAGGGGGGGACTAGCGGGGGGGAGGACCGAGCAGTACTTC